The 8 T cell receptor beta chains reported below all come from one sample, sequenced in a study of cytomegalovirus exposure and HLA in healthy donors. The PCR made use of 60 Vbeta and 13 Jbeta primers. Assay: immunoSEQ multiplex PCR; the TCRdb copy retains only in-frame clones and omits some. This repertoire shows about 140,000 clones, roughly 80% found once; its top ten account for 4.5% to 5.5%. The sample consisted of PBMCs. The receptors come from a man in his forties in good health and CMV-seronegative.

This clone has more than one count but fewer than ten. V is TRBV6-5 and J is TRBJ1-6, with TRBD1 matching 9 bases. CDR1 and CDR2 from the germline V gene are MNHEY and SVGAGI. The CDR3 sequence is 14 residues long. The V gene end was trimmed by 5 bases and the J gene end by 10 bases; junction bases not matched to a gene: 6. The CDR3 is CASSRDRVRSPLHF. In DNA form, the CDR3 reads TGTGCCAGCAGTCGGGACAGGGTACGGTCACCCCTCCACTTT.

The chain combines TRBV11-2 with TRBJ2-7; perhaps TRBD2 as D (7 bases). Germline values: CDR1 SGHAT, CDR2 FQNNGV. The germline V and J ends were trimmed by 5 bases and 4 bases, with 18 bases remaining between them. The CDR3 runs 15 residues. CDR3 residues: CASSLWAGAQYEQYF. CDR3 DNA: TGTGCCAGCAGCCTCTGGGCGGGGGCTCAGTACGAGCAGTACTTC.

This clone showed up just once. The chain employs TRBV4-2 and TRBJ2-3; D is possibly TRBD2 (5 bases). V dropped 1 base and J dropped 9 bases, with 11 bases sitting between them. Looked up from germline, CDR1 is LGHNA and CDR2 is YNFKEQ. The length of the CDR3 is 13 residues. The CDR3 coding sequence is TGTGCCAGCAGCCAAGGGGAGCTCCGCACGCAGTATTTT. Protein: CASSQGELRTQYF.

The V and J genes are TRBV4-1 and TRBJ1-1; D uncertain. Trimming took 3 bases from V and 1 from J, leaving 3 bases between them. Germline CDR1 MGHRA, CDR2 YSYEKL. The CDR3 spans 12 residues. CDR3 sequence reads: CASSQANTEAFF. The CDR3 region has the DNA TGCGCCAGCAGCCAGGCGAACACTGAAGCTTTCTTT.

The CDR3 here is CASSYRGLSNQPQHF. CDR3 in DNA: TGTGCCAGCAGTTACAGGGGTCTTAGCAATCAGCCCCAGCATTTT. This sequence joins TRBV27 and TRBJ1-5; 7 nucleotides agree with TRBD1. With 4 bases clipped from V and 0 bases from J, the junction kept 3 bases outside the gene matches. CDR1 is MNHEY and CDR2 is SMNVEV in the germline V gene (reference sequence). CDR3 size: 15 residues.

This sequence joins TRBV27 and TRBJ2-7, with TRBD1 as a possible D gene (5 bases). The CDR3 loop spans 12 amino acids. Per germline, CDR1 MNHEY and CDR2 SMNVEV (reference sequence). Trimming cost V 9 bases and J 5 bases, with 14 bases left between them. CDR3 loop: CASGKGYNEQYF. CDR3 nucleotides: TGTGCCAGTGGAAAGGGGTACAACGAGCAGTACTTC.

CDR3 sequence: CASTRGSSNQPQHF. The CDR3 nucleotides read TGTGCCAGCACCAGGGGATCAAGCAATCAGCCCCAGCATTTT. The rearrangement uses TRBV6-1 and TRBJ1-5; TRBD1 is a possible D gene (6 bases). The germline V and J ends were trimmed by 7 bases and 1 base, with 11 bases remaining between them. The CDR3 totals 14 residues. Per germline, CDR1 MNHNS and CDR2 SASEGT.

The rearrangement uses TRBV7-2 and TRBJ2-1; 12 bases are shared with TRBD2. Germline trimming cut 1 base from V and 8 bases from J; bases unmatched to any gene: 3. The CDR3 loop spans 15 amino acids. Germline V gene sequence: CDR1 SGHTA, CDR2 FQGNSA. The DNA of the CDR3 is TGTGCCAGCAGCTTAGGGACTAGCGGGGTATATGAGCAGTTCTTC. It codes for CASSLGTSGVYEQFF.